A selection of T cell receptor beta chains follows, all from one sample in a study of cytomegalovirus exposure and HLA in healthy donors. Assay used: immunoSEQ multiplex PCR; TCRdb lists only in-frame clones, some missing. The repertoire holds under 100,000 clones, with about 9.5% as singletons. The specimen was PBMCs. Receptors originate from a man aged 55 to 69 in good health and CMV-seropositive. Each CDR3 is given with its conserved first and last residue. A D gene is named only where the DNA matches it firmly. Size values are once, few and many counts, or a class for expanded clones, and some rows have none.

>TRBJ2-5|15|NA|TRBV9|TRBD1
CASSARQGAGETQYF
TGTGCCAGCAGCGCGCGACAGGGGGCTGGCGAGACCCAGTACTTC
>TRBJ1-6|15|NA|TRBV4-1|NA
CASSSGVLNNSPLHF
TGCGCCAGCAGCTCAGGGGTATTGAATAATTCACCCCTCCACTTT
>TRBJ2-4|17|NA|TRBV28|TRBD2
CASRPTGLAVSGDIQYF
TGTGCCAGCAGGCCCACGGGACTAGCGGTTTCAGGGGACATTCAGTACTTC
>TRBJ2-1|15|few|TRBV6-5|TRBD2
CASSWQRGGNNEQFF
TGTGCCAGCAGTTGGCAGCGGGGGGGAAACAATGAGCAGTTCTTC
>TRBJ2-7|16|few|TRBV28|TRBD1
CASSPPTGQGYYEQYF
TGTGCCAGCAGTCCCCCGACAGGGCAGGGGTACTACGAGCAGTACTTC
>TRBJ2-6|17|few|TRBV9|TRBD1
CASSGDRGLSGANVLTF
TGTGCCAGCAGCGGCGACAGGGGCCTTTCTGGGGCCAACGTCCTGACTTTC
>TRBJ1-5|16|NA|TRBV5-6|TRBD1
CASSSEQGAGNQPQHF
TGTGCCAGCAGCTCCGAACAGGGGGCTGGCAATCAGCCCCAGCATTTT
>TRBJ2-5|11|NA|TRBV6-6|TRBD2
CATGGRETQYF
TGTGCCACCGGGGGGAGAGAGACCCAGTACTTC
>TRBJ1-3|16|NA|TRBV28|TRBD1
CASSGSVTGVLNTIYF
TGTGCCAGCAGTGGCTCCGTGACAGGGGTGTTGAACACCATATATTTT
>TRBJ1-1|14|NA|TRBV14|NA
CASSPQGRGPEAFF
TGTGCCAGCAGCCCACAAGGCCGGGGTCCTGAAGCTTTCTTT
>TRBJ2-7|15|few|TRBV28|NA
CASSPGRAKPREQYF
TGTGCCAGCAGCCCGGGAAGGGCTAAACCACGCGAGCAGTACTTC
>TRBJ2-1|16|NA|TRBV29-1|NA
CSAGQGALAGDDEQFF
TGCAGCGCGGGACAGGGGGCACTAGCGGGGGACGATGAGCAGTTCTTC
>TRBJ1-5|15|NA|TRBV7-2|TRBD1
CASSPTGGASQPQHF
TGTGCCAGCAGCCCTACAGGGGGCGCGAGTCAGCCCCAGCATTTT
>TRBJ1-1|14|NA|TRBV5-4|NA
CASSEGVGFTEAFF
TGTGCCAGCAGCGAGGGGGTCGGTTTCACTGAAGCTTTCTTT
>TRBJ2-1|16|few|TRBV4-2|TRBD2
CASSQEPAGGPDEQFF
TGTGCCAGCAGCCAAGAACCTGCGGGAGGGCCTGATGAGCAGTTCTTC
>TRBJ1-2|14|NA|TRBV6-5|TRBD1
CASSPDRDNYGYTF
TGTGCCAGCAGCCCCGACAGGGATAACTATGGCTACACCTTC
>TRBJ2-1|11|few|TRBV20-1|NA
CRPLTNNEQFF
TGCAGGCCCTTGACAAACAATGAGCAGTTCTTC
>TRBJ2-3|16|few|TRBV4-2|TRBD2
CASSQDTGGPYDTQYF
TGTGCCAGCAGCCAAGACACGGGAGGGCCTTACGATACGCAGTATTTT
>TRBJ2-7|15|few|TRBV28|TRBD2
CASGVAGGISYEQYF
TGTGCCAGCGGGGTAGCGGGAGGCATCTCCTACGAGCAGTACTTC
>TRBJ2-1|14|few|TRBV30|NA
CAWTQDGSSNEQFF
TGTGCCTGGACCCAAGATGGCTCTTCCAATGAGCAGTTCTTC
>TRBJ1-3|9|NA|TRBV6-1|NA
CAAGNTIYF
TGTGCCGCCGGGAACACCATATATTTT
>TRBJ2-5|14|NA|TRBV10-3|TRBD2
CAISELAGQETQYF
TGTGCCATCAGTGAACTAGCGGGCCAAGAGACCCAGTACTTC
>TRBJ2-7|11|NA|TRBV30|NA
CAWSAQEEQYF
TGTGCCTGGAGTGCCCAAGAGGAGCAGTACTTC
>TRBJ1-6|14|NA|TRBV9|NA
CASSVAALASPLHF
TGTGCCAGCAGCGTAGCAGCCCTAGCTTCACCCCTCCACTTT
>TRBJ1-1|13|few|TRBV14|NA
CASRGAKNTEAFF
TGTGCCAGCAGGGGGGCGAAGAACACTGAAGCTTTCTTT
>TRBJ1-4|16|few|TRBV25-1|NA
CASSDLDSTTNEKLFF
TGTGCCAGCAGTGACTTAGACTCCACAACTAATGAAAAACTGTTTTTT
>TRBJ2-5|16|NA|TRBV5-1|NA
CASSLAPGSKKETQYF
TGCGCCAGCAGCTTGGCCCCGGGATCCAAAAAAGAGACCCAGTACTTC
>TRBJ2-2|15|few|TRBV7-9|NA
CASSLGGRPTGEMFF
TGTGCCAGCAGCTTAGGAGGCCGGCCTACCGGGGAGATGTTTTTC
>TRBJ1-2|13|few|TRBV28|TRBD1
CASRTTGVYGYTF
TGTGCCAGCAGAACGACAGGGGTCTATGGCTACACCTTC
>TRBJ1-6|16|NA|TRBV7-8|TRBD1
CASRPTPGQNNSPLHF
TGTGCCAGCAGACCTACCCCGGGACAGAATAATTCACCCCTCCACTTT
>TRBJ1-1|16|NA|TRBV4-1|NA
CASSQGNRALNTEAFF
TGCGCCAGCAGCCAAGGGAACAGGGCTCTGAACACTGAAGCTTTCTTT
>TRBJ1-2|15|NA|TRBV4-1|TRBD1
CASSPGTDRTYGYTF
TGCGCCAGCAGCCCAGGGACAGACAGAACCTATGGCTACACCTTC
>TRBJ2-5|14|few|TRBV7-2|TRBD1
CASSPSGQRETQYF
TGTGCCAGCAGCCCCTCGGGACAGAGGGAGACCCAGTACTTC
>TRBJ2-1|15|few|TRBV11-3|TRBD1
CASSSPGQGDNEQFF
TGTGCCAGCAGCTCCCCGGGACAGGGGGACAATGAGCAGTTCTTC
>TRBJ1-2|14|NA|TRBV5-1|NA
CASSLGTAGAGYTF
TGCGCCAGCAGCTTGGGGACAGCCGGGGCGGGCTACACCTTC
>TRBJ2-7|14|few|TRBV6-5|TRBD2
CASRTLAGGYEQYF
TGTGCCAGCAGGACACTAGCGGGAGGTTACGAGCAGTACTTC
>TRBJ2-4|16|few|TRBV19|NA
CASSALWGDTKNIQYF
TGTGCCAGTAGTGCCCTTTGGGGAGACACCAAAAACATTCAGTACTTC
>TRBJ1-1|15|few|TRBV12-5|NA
CASGLGLQGSTEAFF
TGTGCTAGTGGTTTGGGACTACAGGGTTCGACTGAAGCTTTCTTT
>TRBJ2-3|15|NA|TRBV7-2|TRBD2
CASSPFSGASDTQYF
TGTGCCAGCAGCCCATTTAGCGGGGCCAGCGATACGCAGTATTTT
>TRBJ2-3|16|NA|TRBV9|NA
CASSPDGGSVTDTQYF
TGTGCCAGCAGCCCCGACGGCGGGTCCGTCACAGATACGCAGTATTTT
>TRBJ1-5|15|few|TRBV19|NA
CASRSIPGSNQPQHF
TGTGCCAGTAGAAGTATCCCGGGTAGCAATCAGCCCCAGCATTTT
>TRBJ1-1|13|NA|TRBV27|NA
CASSLSGRTEAFF
TGTGCCAGCAGTTTATCGGGGAGGACTGAAGCTTTCTTT
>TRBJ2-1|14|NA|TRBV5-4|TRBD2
CASSKTSGKDEQFF
TGTGCCAGCAGCAAGACTAGCGGAAAGGATGAGCAGTTCTTC
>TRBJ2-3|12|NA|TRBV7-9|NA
CASSFAGDTQYF
TGTGCCAGCAGCTTTGCGGGGGATACGCAGTATTTT
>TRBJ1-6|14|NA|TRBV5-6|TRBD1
CASSLDRGNSPLHF
TGTGCCAGCAGCTTGGACAGGGGGAATTCACCCCTCCACTTT
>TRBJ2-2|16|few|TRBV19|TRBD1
CASSILDRGGTGELFF
TGTGCCAGTAGTATACTTGACAGGGGGGGGACCGGGGAGCTGTTTTTT
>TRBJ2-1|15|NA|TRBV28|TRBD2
CASSAAGGSDLRQFF
TGTGCCAGCAGCGCTGCGGGAGGGTCCGATCTCAGACAGTTCTTC
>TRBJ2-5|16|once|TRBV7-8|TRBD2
CASSLVSGRAGETQYF
TGTGCCAGCAGCTTGGTGAGCGGGAGGGCCGGGGAGACCCAGTACTTC
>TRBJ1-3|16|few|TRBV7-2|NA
CASSLGGQHSGNTIYF
TGTGCCAGCAGCTTGGGGGGGCAACACTCTGGAAACACCATATATTTT
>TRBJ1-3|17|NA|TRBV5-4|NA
CASPRTGGKVSGNTIYF
TGTGCCAGCCCGCGTACGGGGGGAAAAGTCTCTGGAAACACCATATATTTT
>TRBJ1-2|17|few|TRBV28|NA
CASSLLLVRRLNYGYTF
TGTGCCAGCAGTTTATTACTCGTCCGGCGGCTTAACTATGGCTACACCTTC